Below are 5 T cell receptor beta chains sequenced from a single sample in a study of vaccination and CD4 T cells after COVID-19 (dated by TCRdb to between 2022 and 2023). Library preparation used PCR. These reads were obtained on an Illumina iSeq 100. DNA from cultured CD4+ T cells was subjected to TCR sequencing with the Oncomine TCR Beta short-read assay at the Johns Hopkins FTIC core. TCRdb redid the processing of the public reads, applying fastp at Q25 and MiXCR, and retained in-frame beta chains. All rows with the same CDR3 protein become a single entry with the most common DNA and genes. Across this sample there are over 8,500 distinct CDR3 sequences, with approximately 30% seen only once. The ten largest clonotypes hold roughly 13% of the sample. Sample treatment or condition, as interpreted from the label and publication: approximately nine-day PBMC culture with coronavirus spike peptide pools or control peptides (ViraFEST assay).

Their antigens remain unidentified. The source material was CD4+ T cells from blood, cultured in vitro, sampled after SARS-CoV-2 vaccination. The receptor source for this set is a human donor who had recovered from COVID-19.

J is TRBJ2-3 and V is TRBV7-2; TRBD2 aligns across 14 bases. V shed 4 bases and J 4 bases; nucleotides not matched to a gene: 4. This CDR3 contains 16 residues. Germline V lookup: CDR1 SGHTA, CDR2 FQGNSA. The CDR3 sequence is CASSSTSGRVADTQYF. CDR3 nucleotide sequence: TGTGCCAGCAGCTCGACTAGCGGGAGGGTAGCAGATACGCAGTATTTT.

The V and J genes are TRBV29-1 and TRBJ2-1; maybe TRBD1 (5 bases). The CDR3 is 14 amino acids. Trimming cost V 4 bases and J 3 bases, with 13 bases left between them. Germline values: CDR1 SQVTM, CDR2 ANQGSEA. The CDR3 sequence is CSVGGQGHYNEQFF. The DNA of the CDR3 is TGCAGCGTTGGTGGGCAGGGCCACTACAATGAGCAGTTCTTC.

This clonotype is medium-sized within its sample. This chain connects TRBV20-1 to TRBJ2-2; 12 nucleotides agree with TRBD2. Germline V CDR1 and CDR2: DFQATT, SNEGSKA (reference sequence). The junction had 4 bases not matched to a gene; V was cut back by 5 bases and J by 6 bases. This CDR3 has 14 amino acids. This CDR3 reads CSAWTSGTAGELFF. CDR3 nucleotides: TGCAGTGCTTGGACTAGCGGGACTGCCGGGGAGCTGTTTTTT.

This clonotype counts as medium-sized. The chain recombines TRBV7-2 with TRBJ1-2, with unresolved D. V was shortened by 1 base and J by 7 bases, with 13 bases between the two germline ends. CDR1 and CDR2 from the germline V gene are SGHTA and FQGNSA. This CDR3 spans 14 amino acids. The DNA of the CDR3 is TGTGCCAGCAGCTTAGTTACAGAGCTTGGTGGCTACACCTTC. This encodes CASSLVTELGGYTF.

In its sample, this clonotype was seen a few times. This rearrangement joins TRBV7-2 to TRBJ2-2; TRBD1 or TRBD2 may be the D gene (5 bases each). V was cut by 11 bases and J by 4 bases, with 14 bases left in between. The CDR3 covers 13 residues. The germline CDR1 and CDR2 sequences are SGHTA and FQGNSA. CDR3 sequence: CARPGAGTGELFF. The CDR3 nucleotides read TGTGCCCGCCCCGGGGCAGGCACCGGGGAGCTGTTTTTT.